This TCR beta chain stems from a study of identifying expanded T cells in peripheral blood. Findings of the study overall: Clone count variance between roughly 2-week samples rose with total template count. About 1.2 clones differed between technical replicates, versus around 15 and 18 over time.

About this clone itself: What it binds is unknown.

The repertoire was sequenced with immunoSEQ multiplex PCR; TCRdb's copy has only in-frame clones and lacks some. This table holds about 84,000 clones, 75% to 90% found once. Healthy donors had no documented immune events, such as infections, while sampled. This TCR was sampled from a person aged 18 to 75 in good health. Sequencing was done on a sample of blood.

The CDR3 nucleotides read TGTGCCAGCAGTACCCCTTCGACGAGCCACGAGCAGTACTTC. This gives the protein CASSTPSTSHEQYF. The chain carries TRBV27 and TRBJ2-7, with D uncertain. The length of the CDR3 is 14 residues. The germline V and J ends were trimmed by 5 bases and 5 bases, with 16 bases remaining between them. Germline V CDR1 and CDR2: MNHEY, SMNVEV (reference sequence).